A selection of T cell receptor beta chains follows, all from one sample in a study of T cells in localized non-small cell lung cancer. Sequencing used immunoSEQ multiplex PCR; TCRdb keeps in-frame clones, though not all of them. The sample lists approximately 3,200 clones, 25% to 30% occurring once. Sequencing used lung tumor tissue, obtained before any cancer treatment. These receptors all stem from a man aged 40 to 70 with stage III lung adenocarcinoma. The CDR3 runs from the conserved cysteine through the conserved F or W. D genes are given only for firm matches. The size field is filled for only some rows; it gives once, few, many or a size class.

V	J	size	D	CDR3	DNA
TRBV6-8	TRBJ1-3	-	-	CASSYSQGSGNTIYF	TGTGCCAGCAGTTACTCTCAGGGGTCTGGAAACACCATATATTTT
TRBV11-3	TRBJ1-1	-	TRBD1	CASSLGGTGGTEAFF	TGTGCCAGCAGCTTAGGAGGGACAGGGGGTACTGAAGCTTTCTTT
TRBV18	TRBJ1-2	-	-	CASSPGGGYGYTF	TGTGCCAGCTCACCAGGGGGGGGATATGGCTACACCTTC
TRBV25-1	TRBJ2-6	-	-	CASSGRRGSSGANVLTF	TGTGCCAGCAGTGGACGCAGGGGTAGCTCTGGGGCCAACGTCCTGACTTTC
TRBV28	TRBJ1-1	once	-	CASSSLQGNTEAFF	TGTGCCAGCAGTTCGCTACAGGGGAACACTGAAGCTTTCTTT
TRBV6-8	TRBJ2-3	few	-	CASRLGGHPADTQYF	TGTGCCAGCAGACTAGGGGGACATCCGGCAGATACGCAGTATTTT
TRBV9	TRBJ1-2	few	-	CASSLTQGLGGYTF	TGTGCCAGCAGTTTAACGCAGGGGCTAGGTGGCTACACCTTC
TRBV9	TRBJ1-3	medium-sized	-	CASSGQFGNTIYF	TGTGCCAGCAGTGGACAGTTTGGAAACACCATATATTTT
TRBV4-1	TRBJ1-1	few	-	CASSQEGLPIAEAFF	TGCGCCAGCAGCCAAGAGGGCCTGCCGATCGCTGAAGCTTTCTTT
TRBV28	TRBJ1-5	-	-	CASRRPRNNQPQHF	TGTGCCAGCAGGCGGCCACGGAACAATCAGCCCCAGCATTTT
TRBV10-3	TRBJ1-5	once	TRBD1	CAISESNRGSNQPQHF	TGTGCCATCAGTGAGTCGAACAGGGGTAGCAATCAGCCCCAGCATTTT
TRBV18	TRBJ1-1	-	-	CASSPVPTQNTEAFF	TGTGCCAGCTCACCGGTGCCCACGCAGAACACTGAAGCTTTCTTT
TRBV9	TRBJ2-5	-	-	CASRLGETSNYF	TGTGCCAGCAGACTAGGGGAAACTAGCAATTACTTC
TRBV14	TRBJ2-5	-	TRBD1	CASSLGQVEGETQYF	TGTGCCAGCAGTCTCGGACAGGTGGAAGGGGAGACCCAGTACTTC
TRBV28	TRBJ2-3	medium-sized	TRBD2	CASSAPSGRSNTQYF	TGTGCCAGCAGTGCCCCCTCCGGGAGGTCTAATACGCAGTATTTT
TRBV9	TRBJ2-2	-	-	CASSERALANTGELFF	TGTGCCAGCAGTGAGAGAGCACTAGCGAACACCGGGGAGCTGTTTTTT
TRBV19	TRBJ2-2	-	TRBD2	CASSTGLAGYTGELFF	TGTGCCAGTAGTACCGGACTAGCGGGATACACCGGGGAGCTGTTTTTT
TRBV30	TRBJ2-1	once	TRBD2	CAGGDIAGGVQFF	TGTGCCGGCGGGGATATCGCGGGAGGGGTGCAGTTCTTC
TRBV29-1	TRBJ2-5	-	-	CSVEIQSQETQYF	TGCAGCGTTGAAATACAGAGTCAAGAGACCCAGTACTTC
TRBV28	TRBJ2-7	-	-	CASSLGGYEQYF	TGTGCCAGCAGTTTGGGGGGCTACGAGCAGTACTTC
TRBV6-8	TRBJ2-7	-	-	CASSLKGVGRSYEQYF	TGTGCCAGCAGCCTTAAGGGGGTGGGCAGATCCTACGAGCAGTACTTC
TRBV5-1	TRBJ1-4	-	TRBD1	CASSHGQGEEKLFF	TGCGCCAGCAGCCACGGACAGGGGGAGGAAAAACTGTTTTTT
TRBV28	TRBJ2-2	-	TRBD1	CASSFLNRGTGELFF	TGTGCCAGCAGTTTTCTCAACAGGGGAACCGGGGAGCTGTTTTTT
TRBV1	TRBJ2-5	medium-sized	-	CASSQEGRPPQETQYF	TGCGCCAGCAGCCAAGAAGGTCGCCCACCCCAAGAGACCCAGTACTTC
TRBV5-1	TRBJ1-2	-	TRBD1	CASSGQTGSTNSNYGYTF	TGCGCCAGCAGCGGACAGACAGGGTCTACAAATTCTAACTATGGCTACACCTTC
TRBV11-3	TRBJ1-2	few	-	CASSQGNRERGYTF	TGTGCCAGCAGCCAAGGAAACAGGGAGCGTGGCTACACCTTC
TRBV15	TRBJ2-5	few	-	CATSTGIGAGETQYF	TGTGCCACCAGCACGGGCATTGGGGCGGGGGAGACCCAGTACTTC
TRBV6-8	TRBJ2-3	medium-sized	-	CATQHRAVFTDTQYF	TGTGCCACCCAACACCGGGCAGTTTTCACAGATACGCAGTATTTT
TRBV11-1	TRBJ2-5	-	TRBD2	CASSAWDFREAETQYF	TGTGCCAGCAGCGCCTGGGACTTCCGGGAGGCAGAGACCCAGTACTTC
TRBV28	TRBJ1-1	few	-	CASSFWAQEAFF	TGTGCCAGCAGTTTTTGGGCGCAGGAAGCTTTCTTT
TRBV18	TRBJ2-1	-	TRBD2	CASSPLVAGNNEQFF	TGTGCCAGCTCACCATTGGTAGCGGGGAACAATGAGCAGTTCTTC
TRBV18	TRBJ1-2	-	TRBD1	CASSGGTGPFYGYTF	TGTGCCAGCTCCGGAGGGACAGGCCCATTCTATGGCTACACCTTC
TRBV19	TRBJ2-2	-	-	CASSMPGVTGELFF	TGTGCCAGTAGTATGCCAGGGGTCACCGGGGAGCTGTTTTTT
TRBV28	TRBJ2-1	large	-	CASRLPGVNEQFF	TGTGCCAGCAGGCTGCCGGGGGTTAATGAGCAGTTCTTC
TRBV29-1	TRBJ2-5	-	TRBD1	CSVYDQGARETQYF	TGCAGCGTTTACGACCAGGGGGCACGTGAGACCCAGTACTTC
TRBV19	TRBJ1-2	-	-	CASKLGAAAANYGYTF	TGTGCCAGTAAGCTTGGGGCGGCGGCAGCTAACTATGGCTACACCTTC
TRBV15	TRBJ1-5	-	-	CATSRDQGGGQPQHF	TGTGCCACCAGCAGAGACCAGGGAGGGGGTCAGCCCCAGCATTTT
TRBV28	TRBJ1-2	few	-	CASRLSNYGYTF	TGTGCCAGCCGGCTCTCTAACTATGGCTACACCTTC
TRBV25-1	TRBJ2-7	-	-	CASSGSYSYEQYF	TGTGCCAGCAGCGGGAGTTACTCCTACGAGCAGTACTTC
TRBV29-1	TRBJ1-5	few	-	CSVAGASNQPQHF	TGCAGCGTTGCGGGGGCCAGCAATCAGCCCCAGCATTTT
TRBV19	TRBJ1-1	few	-	CASSILWQGGTEAFF	TGTGCCAGTAGTATACTATGGCAGGGAGGCACTGAAGCTTTCTTT
TRBV9	TRBJ1-1	-	-	CASIDRLNTEAFF	TGTGCCAGCATAGACAGGCTGAACACTGAAGCTTTCTTT
TRBV9	TRBJ2-2	few	-	CASSFVGGRTGELFF	TGTGCCAGCAGTTTTGTGGGAGGACGGACCGGGGAGCTGTTTTTT
TRBV19	TRBJ2-1	few	-	CASSIERDINEQFF	TGTGCCAGTAGTATAGAGCGGGACATCAATGAGCAGTTCTTC